The present T cell receptor (beta chain) was sequenced within a study of blood T cell repertoires in COVID-19. The study assigned cohorts using participant-reported clinical history. Some clones are missing from TCRdb's copy, which holds only in-frame ones; the method was immunoSEQ multiplex PCR. The data show 200,000 to 250,000 clones, approximately 86% seen once. The CDR3 consists of 12 residues. The germline V and J ends were trimmed by 4 bases and 2 bases, with 2 bases remaining between them. CDR1 and CDR2 (germline): KGHSY, FQNENV. The chain links TRBV16 to TRBJ2-2; the D is unclear. The clonotype comes from a woman aged 25 to 39 who had been exposed to COVID-19. Material for sequencing was PBMCs or T cells enriched from blood (not recorded which). The CDR3 here is CASSPNTGELFF. Written as DNA, the CDR3 is TGTGCCAGCAGCCCAAACACCGGGGAGCTGTTTTTT.